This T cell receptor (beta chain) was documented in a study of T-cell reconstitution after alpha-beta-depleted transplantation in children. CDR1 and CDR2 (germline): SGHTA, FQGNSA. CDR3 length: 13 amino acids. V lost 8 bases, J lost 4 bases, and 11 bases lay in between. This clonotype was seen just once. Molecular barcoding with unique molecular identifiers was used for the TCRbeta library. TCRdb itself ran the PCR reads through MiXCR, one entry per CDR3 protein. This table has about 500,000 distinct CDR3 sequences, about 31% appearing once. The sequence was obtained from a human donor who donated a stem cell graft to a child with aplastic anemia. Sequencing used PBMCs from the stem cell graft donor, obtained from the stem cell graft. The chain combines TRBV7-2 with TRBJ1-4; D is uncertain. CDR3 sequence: CASGDTLNEKLFF. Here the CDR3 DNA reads TGTGCCAGCGGAGACACACTTAATGAAAAACTGTTTTTT.